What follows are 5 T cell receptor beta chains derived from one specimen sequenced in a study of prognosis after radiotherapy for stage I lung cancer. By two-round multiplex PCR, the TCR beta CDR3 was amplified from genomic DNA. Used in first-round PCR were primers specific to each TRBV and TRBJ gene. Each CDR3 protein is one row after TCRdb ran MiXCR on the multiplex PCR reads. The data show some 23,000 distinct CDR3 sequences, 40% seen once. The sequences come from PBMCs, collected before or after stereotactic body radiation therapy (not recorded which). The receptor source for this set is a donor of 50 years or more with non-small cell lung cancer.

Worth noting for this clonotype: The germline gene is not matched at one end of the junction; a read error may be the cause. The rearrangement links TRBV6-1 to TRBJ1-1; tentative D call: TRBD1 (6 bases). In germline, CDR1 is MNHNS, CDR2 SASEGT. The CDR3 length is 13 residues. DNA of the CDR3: TGTGCCAGCAGTGATACCCTTCAGGGGTCTCTAAACTTT. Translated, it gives CASSDTLQGSLNF.

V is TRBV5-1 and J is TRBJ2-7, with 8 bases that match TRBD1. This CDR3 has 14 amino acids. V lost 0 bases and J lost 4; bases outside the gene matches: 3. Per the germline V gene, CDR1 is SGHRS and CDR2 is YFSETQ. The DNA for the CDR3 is TGCGCCAGCAGCTTGGTCACAGGGGGATACGAGCAGTACTTC. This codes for CASSLVTGGYEQYF.

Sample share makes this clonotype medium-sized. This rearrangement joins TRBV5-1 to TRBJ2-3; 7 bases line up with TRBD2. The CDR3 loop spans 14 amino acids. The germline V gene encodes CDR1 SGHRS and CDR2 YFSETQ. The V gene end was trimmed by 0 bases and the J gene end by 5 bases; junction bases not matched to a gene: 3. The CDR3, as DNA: TGCGCCAGCAGCTTGGTACCGGGAGGAGATACGCAGTATTTT. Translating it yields CASSLVPGGDTQYF.

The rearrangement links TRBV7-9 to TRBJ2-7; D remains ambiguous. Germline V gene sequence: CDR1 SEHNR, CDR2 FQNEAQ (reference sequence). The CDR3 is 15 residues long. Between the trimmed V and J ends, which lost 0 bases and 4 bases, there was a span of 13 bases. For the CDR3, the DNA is TGTGCCAGCAGCTTAGCGAACGCTATCGGTTACGAGCAGTACTTC. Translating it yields CASSLANAIGYEQYF.

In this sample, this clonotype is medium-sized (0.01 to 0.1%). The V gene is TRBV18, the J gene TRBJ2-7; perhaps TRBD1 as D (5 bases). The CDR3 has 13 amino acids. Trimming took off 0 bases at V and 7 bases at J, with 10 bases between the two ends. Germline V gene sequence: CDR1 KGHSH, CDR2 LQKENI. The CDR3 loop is CASSPPGPEEQYF. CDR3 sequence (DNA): TGTGCCAGCTCACCACCGGGGCCCGAGGAGCAGTACTTC.